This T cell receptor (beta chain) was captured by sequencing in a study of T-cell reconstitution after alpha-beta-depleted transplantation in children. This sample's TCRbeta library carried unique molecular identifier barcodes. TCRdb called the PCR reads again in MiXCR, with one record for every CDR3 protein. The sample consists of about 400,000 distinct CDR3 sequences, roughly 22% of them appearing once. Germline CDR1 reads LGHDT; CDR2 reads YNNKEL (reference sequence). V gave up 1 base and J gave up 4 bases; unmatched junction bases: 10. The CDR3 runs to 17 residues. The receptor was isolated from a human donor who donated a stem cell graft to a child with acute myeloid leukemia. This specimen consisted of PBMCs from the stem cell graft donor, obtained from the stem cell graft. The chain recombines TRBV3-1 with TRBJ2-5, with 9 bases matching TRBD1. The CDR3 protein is CASSQVSGTGYGETQYF. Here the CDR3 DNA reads TGTGCCAGCAGCCAAGTGAGTGGGACAGGGTACGGAGAGACCCAGTACTTC.